Listed below are T cell receptor beta chains from one sample, sequenced in a study of T cells in Graves' hyperthyroidism and ophthalmopathy. TCRdb called the multiplex PCR reads again in MiXCR, with one record for every CDR3 protein. The sample carries 300,000 to 450,000 distinct CDR3 sequences, 15% to 20% recorded once. Sequenced sample: blood. The receptors were gathered from a woman aged 40 to 50 with Graves' ophthalmopathy. Each CDR3 is given with its conserved first and last residue. A D gene is named only where the DNA matches it firmly. Not all rows give a size; the values are once, few, many and, for expanded clones, a class.

CDR3 protein: CASSPGNGNTIYF
CDR3 DNA: TGTGCCAGCAGTCCGGGCAACGGAAACACCATATATTTT
D gene: .
V gene: TRBV28
J gene: TRBJ1-3
clone size: many

CDR3 protein: CASRGTGPRPYEQYF
CDR3 DNA: TGTGCCAGCAGAGGGACGGGCCCTCGACCCTACGAGCAGTACTTC
D gene: .
V gene: TRBV12-3/TRBV12-4
J gene: TRBJ2-7
clone size: many

CDR3 protein: CAWSLGGASGYTF
CDR3 DNA: TGTGCCTGGAGCTTAGGGGGCGCGAGTGGCTACACCTTC
D gene: TRBD1
V gene: TRBV30
J gene: TRBJ1-2
clone size: many

CDR3 protein: CASSLPSGNTIYF
CDR3 DNA: TGTGCCAGCAGTCTACCCTCTGGAAACACCATATATTTT
D gene: .
V gene: TRBV6-5
J gene: TRBJ1-3
clone size: .

CDR3 protein: CASSFGETEAFF
CDR3 DNA: TGTGCCAGCAGTTTCGGGGAAACTGAAGCTTTCTTT
D gene: .
V gene: TRBV28
J gene: TRBJ1-1
clone size: many

CDR3 protein: CAWRWGGDTEAFF
CDR3 DNA: TGTGCCTGGAGATGGGGAGGTGACACTGAAGCTTTCTTT
D gene: .
V gene: TRBV30
J gene: TRBJ1-1
clone size: many

CDR3 protein: CASSPGTSGNGGETQYF
CDR3 DNA: TGTGCCAGCAGTCCCGGGACTAGCGGGAACGGGGGAGAGACCCAGTACTTC
D gene: TRBD2
V gene: TRBV11-2
J gene: TRBJ2-5
clone size: few

CDR3 protein: CASILAGGGSEQYF
CDR3 DNA: TGTGCCAGCATACTAGCGGGAGGTGGGTCCGAGCAGTACTTC
D gene: TRBD2
V gene: TRBV6-1
J gene: TRBJ2-7
clone size: .

CDR3 protein: CASRERESYEQYF
CDR3 DNA: TGTGCCAGCAGAGAAAGGGAATCCTACGAGCAGTACTTC
D gene: .
V gene: TRBV28
J gene: TRBJ2-7
clone size: many

CDR3 protein: CASSYSPTSYEQYF
CDR3 DNA: TGTGCCAGCAGTTATAGTCCGACCTCCTACGAGCAGTACTTC
D gene: .
V gene: TRBV2
J gene: TRBJ2-7
clone size: .

CDR3 protein: CASSSVGGLTDTQYF
CDR3 DNA: TGTGCCAGCAGCTCGGTAGGCGGGCTAACAGATACGCAGTATTTT
D gene: .
V gene: TRBV5-4
J gene: TRBJ2-3
clone size: many

CDR3 protein: CASSGQGTGIYGYTF
CDR3 DNA: TGTGCCAGTAGTGGACAGGGAACTGGCATCTATGGCTACACCTTC
D gene: TRBD1
V gene: TRBV19
J gene: TRBJ1-2
clone size: many

CDR3 protein: CAWNLGQLNTEAFF
CDR3 DNA: TGTGCCTGGAACCTCGGACAGCTGAACACTGAAGCTTTCTTT
D gene: .
V gene: TRBV30
J gene: TRBJ1-1
clone size: many

CDR3 protein: CASRAWTSGRYNEQFF
CDR3 DNA: TGTGCCAGCAGGGCCTGGACTAGCGGGAGGTACAATGAGCAGTTCTTC
D gene: TRBD2
V gene: TRBV2
J gene: TRBJ2-1
clone size: few

CDR3 protein: CASSVRVGSGETQYF
CDR3 DNA: TGTGCCAGCAGCGTTAGGGTAGGGTCAGGAGAGACCCAGTACTTC
D gene: .
V gene: TRBV9
J gene: TRBJ2-5
clone size: few

CDR3 protein: CASANTGELFF
CDR3 DNA: TGTGCCAGCGCCAACACCGGGGAGCTGTTTTTT
D gene: .
V gene: TRBV18
J gene: TRBJ2-2
clone size: many

CDR3 protein: CASSGRGLAQETQYF
CDR3 DNA: TGTGCCAGCAGCGGACGAGGACTGGCTCAAGAGACCCAGTACTTC
D gene: .
V gene: TRBV11-2
J gene: TRBJ2-5
clone size: many

CDR3 protein: CAWSFGDQETQYF
CDR3 DNA: TGTGCCTGGAGCTTTGGTGATCAAGAGACCCAGTACTTC
D gene: .
V gene: TRBV30
J gene: TRBJ2-5
clone size: many

CDR3 protein: CSVRVRQETQYF
CDR3 DNA: TGCAGCGTTCGGGTGCGGCAAGAGACCCAGTACTTC
D gene: .
V gene: TRBV29-1
J gene: TRBJ2-5
clone size: many

CDR3 protein: CSAGEVDYTF
CDR3 DNA: TGCAGTGCCGGAGAAGTGGACTACACCTTC
D gene: .
V gene: TRBV20-1
J gene: TRBJ1-2
clone size: many

CDR3 protein: CASSQLGQSYEQYF
CDR3 DNA: TGTGCCAGCAGCCAGTTGGGACAGTCCTACGAGCAGTACTTC
D gene: TRBD1
V gene: TRBV3-1
J gene: TRBJ2-7
clone size: many

CDR3 protein: CASSTGEGRSGANVLTF
CDR3 DNA: TGTGCCAGCAGCACCGGGGAGGGAAGGTCTGGGGCCAACGTCCTGACTTTC
D gene: TRBD2
V gene: TRBV11-2
J gene: TRBJ2-6
clone size: .

CDR3 protein: CASSMDPGGYGYTF
CDR3 DNA: TGTGCCAGTAGTATGGATCCCGGAGGTTATGGCTACACCTTC
D gene: .
V gene: TRBV19
J gene: TRBJ1-2
clone size: .

CDR3 protein: CSARPSAVEQYF
CDR3 DNA: TGCAGTGCGAGACCGTCGGCCGTTGAGCAGTACTTC
D gene: .
V gene: TRBV20-1
J gene: TRBJ2-7
clone size: .

CDR3 protein: CATGLAGGDEQYF
CDR3 DNA: TGCGCCACCGGACTAGCGGGGGGGGACGAGCAGTACTTC
D gene: TRBD2
V gene: TRBV5-1
J gene: TRBJ2-7
clone size: .

CDR3 protein: CASSRTGGYGTEAFF
CDR3 DNA: TGTGCCAGCAGTAGGACAGGGGGTTACGGCACTGAAGCTTTCTTT
D gene: TRBD1
V gene: TRBV12-3/TRBV12-4
J gene: TRBJ1-1
clone size: many

CDR3 protein: CAAVEYQETQYF
CDR3 DNA: TGTGCCGCCGTAGAGTACCAAGAGACCCAGTACTTC
D gene: .
V gene: TRBV7-3
J gene: TRBJ2-5
clone size: many

CDR3 protein: CASQQMRGEAFF
CDR3 DNA: TGTGCCAGCCAGCAGATGCGGGGTGAAGCTTTCTTT
D gene: .
V gene: TRBV6-1
J gene: TRBJ1-1
clone size: .

CDR3 protein: CASSIGEGNTIYF
CDR3 DNA: TGTGCCAGTAGTATCGGAGAAGGAAACACCATATATTTT
D gene: .
V gene: TRBV19
J gene: TRBJ1-3
clone size: many

CDR3 protein: CASSQTKRGLAGMSAGELFF
CDR3 DNA: TGTGCCAGCAGTCAGACAAAGCGCGGACTAGCGGGAATGAGCGCCGGGGAGCTGTTTTTT
D gene: TRBD2
V gene: TRBV6-2/TRBV6-3
J gene: TRBJ2-2
clone size: many

CDR3 protein: CASSWRMNTEAFF
CDR3 DNA: TGTGCCAGCAGTTGGCGGATGAACACTGAAGCTTTCTTT
D gene: .
V gene: TRBV12-3/TRBV12-4
J gene: TRBJ1-1
clone size: many

CDR3 protein: CASSYQGQFLRGNQPQHF
CDR3 DNA: TGTGCCAGCAGTTATCAGGGACAGTTCCTACGCGGCAATCAGCCCCAGCATTTT
D gene: TRBD1
V gene: TRBV6-5
J gene: TRBJ1-5
clone size: many

CDR3 protein: CASSLFWGQANTGELFF
CDR3 DNA: TGTGCCAGCAGCCTCTTCTGGGGACAGGCGAACACCGGGGAGCTGTTTTTT
D gene: TRBD1
V gene: TRBV11-1
J gene: TRBJ2-2
clone size: .

CDR3 protein: CASSQLSPGELFF
CDR3 DNA: TGTGCCAGCAGTCAACTCTCCCCCGGGGAGCTGTTTTTT
D gene: .
V gene: TRBV6-1
J gene: TRBJ2-2
clone size: .

CDR3 protein: CASSRLAGIGELFF
CDR3 DNA: TGTGCCAGCAGCCGACTAGCGGGTATCGGGGAGCTGTTTTTT
D gene: TRBD2
V gene: TRBV14
J gene: TRBJ2-2
clone size: many

CDR3 protein: CASSSLNPRQGPAYEQYF
CDR3 DNA: TGTGCCAGCAGTTCCCTCAACCCTCGACAGGGTCCTGCCTACGAGCAGTACTTC
D gene: TRBD1
V gene: TRBV6-6
J gene: TRBJ2-7
clone size: many

CDR3 protein: CSAETGDYGYTF
CDR3 DNA: TGCAGCGCCGAGACAGGGGACTATGGCTACACCTTC
D gene: TRBD1
V gene: TRBV29-1
J gene: TRBJ1-2
clone size: many

CDR3 protein: CASKRGSSGVYEQYF
CDR3 DNA: TGTGCCAGCAAAAGAGGGTCTAGCGGGGTCTACGAGCAGTACTTC
D gene: TRBD2
V gene: TRBV6-1
J gene: TRBJ2-7
clone size: many

CDR3 protein: CASSSADSGAGETQYF
CDR3 DNA: TGTGCCAGCAGTTCCGCCGACTCAGGGGCGGGGGAGACCCAGTACTTC
D gene: .
V gene: TRBV28
J gene: TRBJ2-5
clone size: many

CDR3 protein: CASSLNPPSGTGVYEQYF
CDR3 DNA: TGTGCCAGCAGTCTTAACCCACCCTCAGGGACAGGGGTTTACGAGCAGTACTTC
D gene: TRBD1
V gene: TRBV11-2
J gene: TRBJ2-7
clone size: many

CDR3 protein: CASRYRDPTDTQYF
CDR3 DNA: TGTGCCAGCAGGTACCGGGACCCCACAGATACGCAGTATTTT
D gene: .
V gene: TRBV6-5
J gene: TRBJ2-3
clone size: many

CDR3 protein: CASSQDARMNTEAFF
CDR3 DNA: TGCGCCAGCAGCCAAGATGCCCGGATGAACACTGAAGCTTTCTTT
D gene: .
V gene: TRBV4-3
J gene: TRBJ1-1
clone size: many

CDR3 protein: CATRANPRAPQHF
CDR3 DNA: TGTGCCACCAGGGCAAACCCCCGGGCGCCCCAGCATTTT
D gene: .
V gene: TRBV24-1
J gene: TRBJ1-5
clone size: many

CDR3 protein: CASSFSDGAYEQYF
CDR3 DNA: TGCGCCAGCAGCTTTAGCGACGGGGCCTACGAGCAGTACTTC
D gene: .
V gene: TRBV5-1
J gene: TRBJ2-7
clone size: many

CDR3 protein: CASSYRPGPTYEQYF
CDR3 DNA: TGTGCCAGCAGTTACAGGCCAGGGCCCACCTACGAGCAGTACTTC
D gene: .
V gene: TRBV6-5
J gene: TRBJ2-7
clone size: many

CDR3 protein: CSARQSSYEQYF
CDR3 DNA: TGCAGTGCTAGGCAGAGCTCCTACGAGCAGTACTTC
D gene: .
V gene: TRBV20-1
J gene: TRBJ2-7
clone size: many

CDR3 protein: CASSSRKTSGSQETQYF
CDR3 DNA: TGTGCCAGCAGTTCCCGGAAGACTAGCGGGAGCCAAGAGACCCAGTACTTC
D gene: TRBD2
V gene: TRBV6-5
J gene: TRBJ2-5
clone size: many

CDR3 protein: CASSLLTSGGYQETQYF
CDR3 DNA: TGTGCCAGCAGCCTATTAACTAGCGGAGGGTACCAAGAGACCCAGTACTTC
D gene: TRBD2
V gene: TRBV3-1
J gene: TRBJ2-5
clone size: .

CDR3 protein: CASQAYGTGENQPQHF
CDR3 DNA: TGTGCCAGCCAGGCCTACGGGACAGGGGAAAATCAGCCCCAGCATTTT
D gene: TRBD1
V gene: TRBV6-1
J gene: TRBJ1-5
clone size: many

CDR3 protein: CASSSLADLLEQYF
CDR3 DNA: TGTGCCAGCAGCTCATTAGCGGATCTTTTGGAGCAGTACTTC
D gene: .
V gene: TRBV11-2
J gene: TRBJ2-7
clone size: many

CDR3 protein: CASSYRPLNTEAFF
CDR3 DNA: TGTGCCAGCAGTTATAGACCGTTGAACACTGAAGCTTTCTTT
D gene: .
V gene: TRBV6-5
J gene: TRBJ1-1
clone size: many

CDR3 protein: CASSPSGQGVHEQYF
CDR3 DNA: TGTGCCAGCAGCCCATCCGGACAGGGCGTCCACGAGCAGTACTTC
D gene: TRBD1
V gene: TRBV12-3/TRBV12-4
J gene: TRBJ2-7
clone size: .

CDR3 protein: CASSKPGGSYEQYF
CDR3 DNA: TGTGCCAGCAGTAAGCCAGGGGGCAGCTACGAGCAGTACTTC
D gene: TRBD1
V gene: TRBV27
J gene: TRBJ2-7
clone size: many

CDR3 protein: CASSLYRQGAAGANVLTF
CDR3 DNA: TGTGCCAGCAGTTTATACCGACAGGGGGCTGCTGGGGCCAACGTCCTGACTTTC
D gene: TRBD1
V gene: TRBV27
J gene: TRBJ2-6
clone size: many